This TCR beta chain was identified in a study of graft-versus-host responses after intestinal transplantation. Whole-study context: All recipients were transplanted with multivisceral, liver-intestinal, or isolated intestinal grafts. The whole recipient group had anti-thymocyte globulin induction followed by tacrolimus and steroids for two to three years.

A note on this clone: As yet, its antigen is unknown.

The germline CDR1 and CDR2 sequences are SGHRS and YFSETQ. This CDR3 contains 14 residues. Trimming stripped 4 bases from V and 4 bases from J, with 11 bases between. Study-level findings and limits: Some GvH clones appeared in ileal mucosa or blood before recipient bone marrow. Declining HvG levels early post-transplant were linked to peak circulating GvH clone levels.

The method was immunoSEQ multiplex PCR; TCRdb's version includes in-frame clones alone and lacks a portion of them. In the table there are 90,000 to 150,000 clones, 85% to 95% of which are singletons. Sequenced material: unstimulated CD8+ T cells sorted from spleen or lymph node cells, taken before intestinal transplant. This TCR came from a human donor who received an intestinal transplant. The J gene is TRBJ1-4, the V gene TRBV5-1; possibly TRBD1 for D (6 bases). CDR3 loop: CASSPRGGNEKLFF. DNA of the CDR3: TGCGCCAGCAGCCCTAGGGGGGGTAATGAAAAACTGTTTTTT.